The 15 T cell receptor beta chains below all came from one sample that was sequenced in a study of T cells in localized non-small cell lung cancer. The table came from immunoSEQ multiplex PCR; TCRdb's copy has only in-frame clones and leaves some out. The data contain over 20,000 clones, more than 70% of them singletons. This sample comprised PBMCs, obtained before any cancer treatment. These TCRs come from a woman aged 35 to 70 with stage II squamous cell lung carcinoma.

V and J are TRBV19 and TRBJ2-7; D possibly matches TRBD1 or TRBD2 (5 bases each). This CDR3 has 15 amino acids. CDR1 is LNHDA and CDR2 is SQIVND in the germline V gene (reference sequence). V dropped 2 bases and J dropped 2 bases, with 13 bases sitting between them. The CDR3 reads CASSINRDGPYEQYF. The CDR3 DNA reads as TGTGCCAGTAGTATAAACCGGGACGGCCCCTACGAGCAGTACTTC.

The chain combines TRBV7-2 with TRBJ2-4, with D maybe TRBD1 (6 bases). This CDR3 comprises 13 residues. With 2 bases removed from V and 9 bases from J, the gap between germline ends came to 11 bases. In germline, CDR1 is SGHTA, CDR2 FQGNSA. The chain's CDR3 is CASSLNRGGIQYF. The CDR3 DNA reads as TGTGCCAGCAGCTTAAATAGAGGGGGCATTCAGTACTTC.

This clone was detected only once. The chain combines TRBV7-8 with TRBJ1-2; D might be TRBD1 (6 bases). The CDR3 is made up of 13 amino acids. V lost 8 bases and J lost 4, with 14 bases in between. From germline, CDR1 is SGHVS and CDR2 FQNEAQ. The CDR3 reads CASRGHRSYGYTF. The CDR3 coding sequence is TGTGCCAGCCGGGGGCACAGGTCCTATGGCTACACCTTC.

This clone has more than one count but fewer than ten. The chain couples TRBV25-1 to TRBJ2-1; possibly TRBD1 for D (8 bases). The length of the CDR3 is 15 residues. Trimming left V 2 bases short and J 8 bases short, with 16 bases between. Germline V lookup: CDR1 MGHDK, CDR2 SYGVNS. The CDR3 DNA is TGTGCCAGCAGTGAAGGACAGGGAGGGGGCGATGAGCAGTTCTTC. This codes for CASSEGQGGGDEQFF.

The gene calls are TRBV4-2 and TRBJ2-2; D remains unclear. Per the germline V gene, CDR1 is LGHNA and CDR2 is YNFKEQ. V shed 4 bases and J shed 4 bases, with 13 bases lying between them. There are 15 residues in the CDR3. The CDR3 region is CASSPKLDITGELFF. CDR3 bases: TGTGCCAGCAGCCCTAAACTCGACATCACCGGGGAGCTGTTTTTT.

The chain employs TRBV5-4 and TRBJ1-3; TRBD1 matches at 7 bases. V shed 1 base and J 3 bases; nucleotides not matched to a gene: 1. CDR1 is SGHNT and CDR2 is YYREEE in the germline V gene (reference sequence). This CDR3 is 14 amino acids long. CDR3 loop: CASSLTGVGNTIYF. CDR3 nucleotide sequence: TGTGCCAGCAGCTTGACAGGGGTTGGAAACACCATATATTTT.

This clone was picked up one time. The CDR3, as DNA: TGTGCCAGCAGTGATCCAGCTGTGACTGGGGCCAACGTCCTGACTTTC. Residues: CASSDPAVTGANVLTF. This chain connects TRBV25-1 to TRBJ2-6; D unclear. The length of the CDR3 is 16 residues. V gave up 3 bases and J gave up 2 bases, with 11 bases separating them. Per germline, CDR1 MGHDK and CDR2 SYGVNS.

The count of this clone is one. The chain uses TRBV5-6 and TRBJ1-1; 10 bases fit TRBD1. Per germline, CDR1 SGHDT and CDR2 YYEEEE. This CDR3 has 15 amino acids. The trim removed 4 bases at V and 5 bases at J, leaving 8 bases unmatched. The CDR3 sequence is CASSPGQGRQTEAFF. CDR3 DNA: TGTGCCAGCAGCCCGGGACAGGGGAGGCAGACTGAAGCTTTCTTT.

J is TRBJ1-1 and V is TRBV15, with a weak D call TRBD1 (5 bases). There are 13 residues in the CDR3. V lost 0 bases and J lost 7, with 9 bases in between. The germline CDR1 and CDR2 sequences are LNHNV and YYDKDF (reference sequence). This chain's CDR3 is CATSREGESEAFF. The CDR3 DNA reads TGTGCCACCAGCAGAGAGGGGGAAAGTGAAGCTTTCTTT. Full variable domain (missing parts from reference TRBV15 and TRBJ1-1): DAMVIQNPRYQVTQFGKPVTLSCSQTLNHNVMYWYQQKSSQAPKLLFHYYDKDFNNEADTPDNFQSRRPNTSFCFLDIRSPGLGDTAMYLCATSREGESEAFFGQGTRLTVV.

The chain couples TRBV4-1 to TRBJ1-5, with a weak D call TRBD1 (6 bases). This CDR3 region has 18 residues. Trimming shortened V by 3 bases and J by 4 bases, and 22 bases separated the two germline ends. Per the germline V gene, CDR1 is MGHRA and CDR2 is YSYEKL. CDR3 DNA: TGCGCCAGCAGCCATGCCAAAGCTGGGGGGCCTAGAAATCAGCCCCAGCATTTT. It encodes CASSHAKAGGPRNQPQHF.

The chain uses TRBV5-4 and TRBJ2-3; tentatively, D is TRBD1 (5 bases). The V end was cut by 4 bases, the J end by 2 bases, with 11 bases between. The CDR3 runs 14 residues. CDR1 and CDR2 from the germline V gene are SGHNT and YYREEE (reference sequence). In nucleotides, the CDR3 is TGTGCCAGCAGCGTACTACAGGCCACAGATACGCAGTATTTT. It specifies CASSVLQATDTQYF.

The V call is TRBV6-1, the J call TRBJ1-1; no definite D call. V dropped 6 bases and J dropped 0 bases, with 8 bases sitting between them. The CDR3 contains 13 residues. CDR1 and CDR2 from the germline V gene are MNHNS and SASEGT. CDR3 DNA sequence: TGTGCCAGCAGGTCCGGGCTGAACACTGAAGCTTTCTTT. Its protein product is CASRSGLNTEAFF.

This CDR3 reads CASSSFLLAGGTDTQYF. The CDR3 DNA is TGTGCCAGCAGCTCCTTCCTACTAGCGGGAGGGACAGATACGCAGTATTTT. This chain connects TRBV7-6 to TRBJ2-3, with TRBD2 matching over 13 bases. V shed 4 bases, J shed 3 bases, and the junction held 7 bases outside the gene matches. CDR3 length: 17 amino acids. Per germline, CDR1 SGHVS and CDR2 FNYEAQ. The full variable domain, completed using reference TRBV7-6 and TRBJ2-3, is GAGVSQSPRYKVTKRGQDVALRCDPISGHVSLYWYRQALGQGPEFLTYFNYEAQQDKSGLPNDRFSAERPEGSISTLTIQRTEQRDSAMYRCASSSFLLAGGTDTQYFGPGTRLTVL.

This chain connects TRBV5-4 to TRBJ2-2, with TRBD1 identical over 10 bases. With 6 bases clipped from V and 2 bases from J, the junction kept 7 bases outside the gene matches. Looked up from germline, CDR1 is SGHNT and CDR2 is YYREEE (reference sequence). The CDR3 is made up of 16 amino acids. In DNA, the CDR3 is TGTGCCAGCACTGGAGACAGGGGGCTAAACACCGGGGAGCTGTTTTTT. Protein sequence: CASTGDRGLNTGELFF.

The gene calls are TRBV18 and TRBJ2-3; the match to TRBD1 covers 7 bases. Germline lookup yields CDR1 KGHSH and CDR2 LQKENI. The CDR3 is made up of 17 amino acids. The J segment lost 6 bases and the V segment lost 2 bases, leaving 14 bases of the junction unmatched. CDR3 coding DNA: TGTGCCAGCTCACCAAATTACCTTGGTGGGACAGCGGATACGCAGTATTTT. Its protein is CASSPNYLGGTADTQYF. Filled out from reference TRBV18 and TRBJ2-3, the complete variable domain reads NAGVMQNPRHLVRRRGQEARLRCSPMKGHSHVYWYRQLPEEGLKFMVYLQKENIIDESGMPKERFSAEFPKEGPSILRIQQVVRGDSAAYFCASSPNYLGGTADTQYFGPGTRLTVL.